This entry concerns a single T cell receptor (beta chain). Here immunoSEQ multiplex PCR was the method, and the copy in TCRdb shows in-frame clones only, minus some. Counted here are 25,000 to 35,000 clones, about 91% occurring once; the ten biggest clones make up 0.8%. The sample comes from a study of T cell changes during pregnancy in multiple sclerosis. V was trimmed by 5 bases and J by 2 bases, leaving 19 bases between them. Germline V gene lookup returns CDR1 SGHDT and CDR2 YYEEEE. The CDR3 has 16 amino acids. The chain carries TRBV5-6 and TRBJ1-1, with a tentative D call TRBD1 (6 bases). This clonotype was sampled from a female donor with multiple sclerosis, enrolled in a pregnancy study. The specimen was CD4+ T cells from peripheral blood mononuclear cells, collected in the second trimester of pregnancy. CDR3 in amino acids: CASSFEWGRVNTEAFF. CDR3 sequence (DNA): TGTGCCAGCAGTTTCGAATGGGGGCGCGTTAACACTGAAGCTTTCTTT. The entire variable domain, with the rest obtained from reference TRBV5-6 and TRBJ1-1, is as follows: DAGVTQSPTHLIKTRGQQVTLRCSPKSGHDTVSWYQQALGQGPQFIFQYYEEEERQRGNFPDRFSGHQFPNYSSELNVNALLLGDSALYLCASSFEWGRVNTEAFFGQGTRLTVV.